This T cell receptor (beta chain) was retrieved from a study of somatic mutations in cytotoxic T cells in rheumatoid arthritis. CDR3 length equals 13 residues. V shed 6 bases and J 0 bases; nucleotides not matched to a gene: 1. The germline V gene encodes CDR1 LNHDA and CDR2 SQIVND (reference sequence). TCRdb's copy holds only in-frame clones and misses some; the assay was immunoSEQ multiplex PCR. Of roughly 9,700 clones listed, 81% were seen once; the top ten hold roughly 18%. The chain recombines TRBV19 with TRBJ1-2; 7 bases align to TRBD1. The clonotype originates from a woman aged 45-65 years in good health. Material: CD8+ T cells sorted from blood. The CDR3, as DNA: TGTGCCAGTAGGGACAGGTCTAACTATGGCTACACCTTC. It is translated as CASRDRSNYGYTF.